One and the same sample provided the 29 T cell receptor beta chains below, sequenced in a study of shared clonotypes between healthy human individuals. The protocol was immunoSEQ multiplex PCR, while the TCRdb copy is restricted to in-frame clones and leaves out a portion. Altogether some 380,000 clones are present, approximately 97% being singletons, with the ten largest covering around 0.29%. The specimen sequenced was memory CD8+ T cells sorted from blood. Described subset: CD45RO+ cells pooled with CCR7-negative TemRA cells. The receptor source for this set is a man aged 30-40 years in good health.

The V call is TRBV2, the J call TRBJ2-7, with 8 bases fitting TRBD2. V lost 7 bases to trimming and J lost 11 bases; unmatched junction nucleotides: 19. This CDR3 region has 15 residues. Per the germline V gene, CDR1 is SNHLY and CDR2 is FYNNEI. The CDR3 loop is CASNNLPGLDVRKYF. The CDR3 nucleotides read TGTGCCAGCAATAACTTACCGGGACTAGACGTACGGAAGTACTTC.

The chain couples TRBV18 to TRBJ1-2; a possible D gene is TRBD1 (5 bases). Germline loops: CDR1 KGHSH, CDR2 LQKENI. CDR3 length: 18 amino acids. The V gene lost 1 base and the J gene lost 5 bases, with 23 bases spanning the gap. CDR3 DNA sequence: TGTGCCAGCTCACCACAAGACGCCGGAGGGGCGTACCCATATGGCTACACCTTC. It yields the protein CASSPQDAGGAYPYGYTF.

This clone occurred a few times. This chain links TRBV6-6 with TRBJ1-5; maybe TRBD1 (5 bases). The CDR3 has 13 amino acids. Trimming removed 4 bases from V and 4 bases from J, with 8 bases in between. Germline V lookup: CDR1 MNHNY, CDR2 SVGAGI (reference sequence). CDR3 in DNA: TGTGCCAGCAGTTGGCGGGGGAATCAGCCCCAGCATTTT. This sequence encodes CASSWRGNQPQHF.

V gene TRBV7-9 combines with J gene TRBJ2-7; TRBD1 agrees at 9 bases. The CDR3 is 17 residues long. Germline V gene data show CDR1 as SEHNR and CDR2 as FQNEAQ (reference sequence). V was pared by 2 bases and J by 3 bases, with 11 bases of the junction left unmatched. The CDR3 DNA reads as TGTGCCAGCAGCTTATCGGGCGTCGACAGGGGGTACTACGAGCAGTACTTC. This sequence encodes CASSLSGVDRGYYEQYF.

This clone was recorded once. The chain combines TRBV11-3 with TRBJ2-3; 10 bases agree with TRBD1. Germline loops: CDR1 SGHNT, CDR2 YENEEA. This CDR3 spans 16 amino acids. V lost 4 bases to trimming and J lost 3 bases; unmatched junction nucleotides: 7. This CDR3 reads CASSSSRDRGTDTQYF. The CDR3, as DNA: TGTGCCAGCAGCTCCTCTCGGGACAGGGGAACAGATACGCAGTATTTT.

Concerning this clone: Different DNA sequences within this sample yield the same CDR3. V gene TRBV5-1 combines with J gene TRBJ2-2; D ambiguous. From germline, CDR1 is SGHRS and CDR2 YFSETQ. There are 14 residues in the CDR3. The ends were cut back, 1 base at V and 1 base at J, with 5 bases in the middle. DNA for the CDR3: TGCGCCAGCAGCTTGTTGGGGAACACCGGGGAGCTGTTTTTT. Its protein product is CASSLLGNTGELFF.

The chain combines TRBV5-1 with TRBJ1-3, with D perhaps TRBD1 (6 bases). Trimming left V 9 bases short and J 0 bases short, with 16 bases between. This CDR3 comprises 15 residues. Germline V gene lookup returns CDR1 SGHRS and CDR2 YFSETQ. The CDR3 is CATRQGLNSGNTIYF. Written as DNA, the CDR3 is TGCGCCACCAGGCAGGGGTTAAACTCTGGAAACACCATATATTTT.

This chain links TRBV4-2 with TRBJ2-5; 11 nucleotides match TRBD2. The CDR3 totals 16 residues. In germline, CDR1 is LGHNA, CDR2 YNFKEQ. The junction had 1 base not matched to a gene; V was cut back by 1 base and J by 0 bases. This CDR3 reads CASSQGGLADQETQYF. The DNA for the CDR3 is TGTGCCAGCAGCCAAGGGGGACTAGCGGACCAAGAGACCCAGTACTTC.

The CDR3 DNA is TGCGCCAGCAGCCCCCGGGGGGGAGGGGGCTACGAGCAGTACTTC. Translating it yields CASSPRGGGGYEQYF. The gene calls are TRBV5-1 and TRBJ2-7; 8 bases are shared with TRBD2. The CDR3 loop spans 15 amino acids. The junction had 9 bases not matched to a gene; V was cut back by 4 bases and J by 3 bases. The germline CDR1 and CDR2 sequences are SGHRS and YFSETQ.

CDR3 in DNA: TGTGCCACCAGCAGAAGCTCGAGCGGGGCGGGTGAGCAGTTCTTC. Protein sequence: CATSRSSSGAGEQFF. V usage is TRBV15 and J usage is TRBJ2-1; 7 bases line up with TRBD2. Unmatched junction bases numbered 10, after V lost 2 bases and J lost 9 bases. This CDR3 comprises 15 residues. Germline CDR1 reads LNHNV; CDR2 reads YYDKDF (reference sequence).

The CDR3: CASSPPGFWGDHTDTQYF. Here the CDR3 DNA reads TGTGCCAGCTCACCACCGGGCTTCTGGGGAGATCACACAGATACGCAGTATTTT. This chain links TRBV18 with TRBJ2-3, with D possibly TRBD2 on 5 matching bases. CDR1 is KGHSH, CDR2 LQKENI, per germline. V was cut by 0 bases and J by 2 bases, with 18 bases left in between. The CDR3 has 18 residues.

This sequence joins TRBV7-9 and TRBJ2-3; 8 bases line up with TRBD1. The CDR3 covers 16 residues. The V segment lost 5 bases and the J segment 0 bases; nucleotides outside the gene matches: 7. Germline CDR1 SEHNR, CDR2 FQNEAQ (reference sequence). CDR3 in amino acids: CASSRTGPSSTDTQYF. The CDR3 DNA reads TGTGCCAGCAGCCGGACAGGGCCCTCTAGCACAGATACGCAGTATTTT.

The chain carries TRBV7-9 and TRBJ2-7, with D hard to call. The CDR3 totals 15 residues. Germline lookup yields CDR1 SEHNR and CDR2 FQNEAQ (reference sequence). Trimming took 5 bases from V and 3 from J, leaving 17 bases between them. CDR3 amino acids: CASSPVGDTDYEQYF. CDR3 nucleotides: TGTGCCAGCAGCCCAGTAGGAGACACCGACTACGAGCAGTACTTC.

This clone is a singleton in its sample. The chain is built from TRBV25-1 and TRBJ2-7; TRBD2 is a possible D gene (6 bases). Trimming took off 4 bases at V and 5 bases at J, with 18 bases between the two ends. The germline gives CDR1 MGHDK, CDR2 SYGVNS. The CDR3 has 15 amino acids. CDR3 protein: CASSGLLASFHEQYF. CDR3 nucleotide sequence: TGTGCCAGCAGTGGGCTACTAGCTTCTTTTCACGAGCAGTACTTC.

The CDR3 spells CASSLIRAAPYEQYF. CDR3 coding DNA: TGTGCCAGCAGCTTAATCCGTGCGGCGCCCTACGAGCAGTACTTC. The chain combines TRBV7-2 with TRBJ2-7; no clear D. The CDR3 contains 15 residues. Germline CDR1 is SGHTA and CDR2 is FQGNSA. Trimming stripped 2 bases from V and 2 bases from J, with 13 bases between.

The CDR3 reads CASSDPYEQYF. For the CDR3, the DNA is TGTGCCAGCAGTGACCCCTACGAGCAGTACTTC. This chain links TRBV2 with TRBJ2-7, with D hard to call. Trimming took 3 bases from V and 2 from J, leaving 2 bases between them. This CDR3 comprises 11 residues. The V gene's germline CDR1 is SNHLY and CDR2 FYNNEI.

This chain uses TRBV6-1 with TRBJ2-7; D perhaps matches TRBD2 (6 bases). This CDR3 is 14 amino acids long. V was clipped by 1 base and J by 2 bases, with 9 bases between them. Germline V gene lookup returns CDR1 MNHNS and CDR2 SASEGT. The CDR3 coding sequence is TGTGCCAGCAGTGAAGGCGGGGCAGCCTACGAGCAGTACTTC. The encoded protein is CASSEGGAAYEQYF.

CDR3 loop: CASSYSGGGNEQFF. CDR3 nucleotides: TGTGCCAGCAGTTACTCGGGGGGGGGCAATGAGCAGTTCTTC. V is TRBV6-5 and J is TRBJ2-1; 7 bases map to TRBD2. This CDR3 is 14 amino acids long. J gave up 6 bases and V 0 bases, and 2 bases lay outside the gene matches. Germline V lookup: CDR1 MNHEY, CDR2 SVGAGI.

The chain is built from TRBV19 and TRBJ2-5; either TRBD1 or TRBD2 may fit D (5 bases each). The CDR3 covers 13 residues. Trimming shortened V by 5 bases and J by 1 base, and 8 bases separated the two germline ends. Germline V gives CDR1 LNHDA, CDR2 SQIVND (reference sequence). The CDR3 region has the DNA TGTGCCAGTAGTTGGGGGATCCAAGAGACCCAGTACTTC. Its protein product is CASSWGIQETQYF.

This CDR3 reads CASSAGLAGGTDTQYF. CDR3 nucleotides: TGTGCCAGCAGCGCAGGACTAGCGGGAGGCACAGATACGCAGTATTTT. The rearrangement joins TRBV6-4 to TRBJ2-3; 13 nucleotides agree with TRBD2. V lost 6 bases, J lost 1 base, and 4 bases stayed unmatched. The CDR3 consists of 16 residues. Germline V gene lookup returns CDR1 MRHNA and CDR2 SNTAGT.

Only one count was recorded for this clone. No conserved phenylalanine or tryptophan ends this CDR3, so it is likely a read error. It is unclear where the CDR3 begins or ends on the DNA, so no DNA is shown, and the CDR3 is as TCRdb lists it. This chain joins TRBV7-9 and TRBJ1-1. From germline, CDR1 is SEHNR and CDR2 FQNEAQ (reference sequence). The CDR3 is 10 amino acids long, termini counted. This chain's CDR3 is CASSLRPHFL.

The V and J genes are TRBV5-1 and TRBJ2-5, with D possibly TRBD1 on 6 matching bases. CDR3 length equals 12 residues. The germline CDR1 and CDR2 sequences are SGHRS and YFSETQ. V lost 1 base and J lost 5, with 6 bases in between. CDR3 sequence (DNA): TGCGCCAGCAGCTTGACAGGGGAGACCCAGTACTTC. This encodes CASSLTGETQYF.

V gene TRBV5-4 combines with J gene TRBJ2-2; D is unclear. CDR1 is SGHNT and CDR2 is YYREEE in the germline V gene (reference sequence). This CDR3 spans 17 amino acids. With 3 bases removed from V and 2 bases from J, the gap between germline ends came to 17 bases. The CDR3 region has the DNA TGTGCCAGCAGCTCGCCCTCTCTGGCGGACAACACCGGGGAGCTGTTTTTT. It codes for CASSSPSLADNTGELFF. The full variable domain, rest sourced from reference TRBV5-4 and TRBJ2-2, is ETGVTQSPTHLIKTRGQQVTLRCSSQSGHNTVSWYQQALGQGPQFIFQYYREEENGRGNFPPRFSGLQFPNYSSELNVNALELDDSALYLCASSSPSLADNTGELFFGEGSRLTVL.

The chain combines TRBV29-1 with TRBJ2-4, with a weak D call TRBD1 (6 bases). Germline CDR1 reads SQVTM; CDR2 reads ANQGSEA. The CDR3 length is 14 residues. Trimming shortened V by 3 bases and J by 9 bases, and 18 bases separated the two germline ends. In DNA, the CDR3 is TGCAGCGTTGATGGACAGAGGGTCTTGACCATTCAGTACTTC. Protein: CSVDGQRVLTIQYF. The entire variable domain, with the rest obtained from reference TRBV29-1 and TRBJ2-4, is as follows: SAVISQKPSRDICQRGTSLTIQCQVDSQVTMMFWYRQQPGQSLTLIATANQGSEATYESGFVIDKFPISRPNLTFSTLTVSNMSPEDSSIYLCSVDGQRVLTIQYFGAGTRLSVL.

The chain has TRBV21-1 and TRBJ2-7; the table's D gene call, TRBD1, was not cross checked with the DNA. TRBV21-1 is a documented pseudogene. The CDR3 has 13 amino acids. The CDR3 bases are TGTGCCACCCCACAGGGGGGGATGAACGAGCAGTACTTC. Translation: CATPQGGMNEQYF.

V gene TRBV7-2 combines with J gene TRBJ2-7; the D gene is possibly TRBD1 (7 bases). Looked up from germline, CDR1 is SGHTA and CDR2 is FQGNSA. The V end lost 1 base, the J end lost 4 bases, and 14 bases lay between the germline ends. The CDR3 spans 15 residues. CDR3 nucleotides: TGTGCCAGCAGCTTAGGAGTGCAGGGGGGTTACGAGCAGTACTTC. It codes for CASSLGVQGGYEQYF.

V usage is TRBV30 and J usage is TRBJ2-1, with a possible D match to TRBD1 (6 bases). The CDR3 covers 16 residues. Germline CDR1 reads GTSNPN; CDR2 reads SVGIG (reference sequence). V gave up 2 bases and J gave up 7 bases, with 21 bases separating them. This CDR3 reads CAWSRAGTNPMNEQFF. In DNA form, the CDR3 reads TGTGCCTGGAGTCGCGCCGGGACAAACCCTATGAATGAGCAGTTCTTC.

The chain uses TRBV15 and TRBJ2-6; D is undetermined. Deletions cut 5 bases from V and 0 bases from J, with 8 bases between. The CDR3 consists of 15 residues. Looked up from germline, CDR1 is LNHNV and CDR2 is YYDKDF (reference sequence). The CDR3 loop reads CATSARHSGANVLTF. The CDR3 region has the DNA TGTGCCACCAGCGCCCGACACTCTGGGGCCAACGTCCTGACTTTC.

The genes are TRBV4-1 and TRBJ2-3; no clear D gene. Trimming left V 4 bases short and J 0 bases short, with 5 bases between. The CDR3 has 13 amino acids. Per germline, CDR1 MGHRA and CDR2 YSYEKL. The CDR3 DNA reads as TGCGCCAGCAGCCCGACTAGCACAGATACGCAGTATTTT. As protein: CASSPTSTDTQYF.